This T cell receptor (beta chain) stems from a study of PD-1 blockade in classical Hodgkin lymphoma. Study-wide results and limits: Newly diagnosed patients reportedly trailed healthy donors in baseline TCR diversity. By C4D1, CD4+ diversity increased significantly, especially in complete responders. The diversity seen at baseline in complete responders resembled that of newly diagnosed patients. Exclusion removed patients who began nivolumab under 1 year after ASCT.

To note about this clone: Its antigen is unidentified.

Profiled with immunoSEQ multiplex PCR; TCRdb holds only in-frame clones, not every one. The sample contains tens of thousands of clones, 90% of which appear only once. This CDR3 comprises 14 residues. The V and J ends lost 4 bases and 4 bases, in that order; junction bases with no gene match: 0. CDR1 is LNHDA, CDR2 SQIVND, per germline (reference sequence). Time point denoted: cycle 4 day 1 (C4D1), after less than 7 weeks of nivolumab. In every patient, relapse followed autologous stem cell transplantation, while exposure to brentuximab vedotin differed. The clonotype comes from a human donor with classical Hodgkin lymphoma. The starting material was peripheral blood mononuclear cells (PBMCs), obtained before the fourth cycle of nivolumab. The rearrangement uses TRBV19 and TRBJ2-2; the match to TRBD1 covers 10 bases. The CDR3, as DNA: TGTGCCAGTAGTAGGGACAGGGGCACCGGGGAGCTGTTTTTT. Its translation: CASSRDRGTGELFF. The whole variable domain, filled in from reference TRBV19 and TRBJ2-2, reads DGGITQSPKYLFRKEGQNVTLSCEQNLNHDAMYWYRQDPGQGLRLIYYSQIVNDFQKGDIAEGYSVSREKKESFPLTVTSAQKNPTAFYLCASSRDRGTGELFFGEGSRLTVL.